The 4 T cell receptor beta chains reported below all come from one sample, sequenced in a study of T-cell reconstitution after alpha-beta-depleted transplantation in children. The TCRbeta library incorporated unique molecular identifiers. Each CDR3 protein gets one entry after TCRdb re-called the PCR reads with MiXCR. Found here are around 500,000 distinct CDR3 sequences, around 23% of them singletons; the top ten hold roughly 15%. Sequenced here: PBMCs, mostly from graft donor cells, sampled 360 days after TCRalphabeta/CD19-depleted stem cell transplant. These receptors came from a boy under three years old who had a stem cell transplant for acute myeloid leukemia, so the T cells may come from the graft donor.

This clonotype was detected many times. The V call is TRBV5-1, the J call TRBJ2-1; tentatively, D is TRBD1 (5 bases). CDR3 length equals 15 residues. The V gene lost 1 base and the J gene lost 4 bases, with 12 bases spanning the gap. From germline, CDR1 is SGHRS and CDR2 YFSETQ. This chain's CDR3 is CASSLWQGMYNEQFF. The CDR3 coding sequence is TGCGCCAGCAGCTTGTGGCAGGGCATGTACAATGAGCAGTTCTTC.

This clonotype was counted only a few times. The rearrangement joins TRBV29-1 to TRBJ1-1, with a tentative D call TRBD1 (5 bases). From germline, CDR1 is SQVTM and CDR2 ANQGSEA. The CDR3 is made up of 13 amino acids. Trimming pared 3 bases from V and 3 bases from J, leaving 11 bases between. CDR3 sequence reads: CSVEAGWDTEAFF. Here the CDR3 DNA reads TGCAGCGTTGAGGCAGGGTGGGACACTGAAGCTTTCTTT.

The chain is built from TRBV20-1 and TRBJ2-4; D unresolved. The CDR3 consists of 13 residues. Germline CDR1 reads DFQATT; CDR2 reads SNEGSKA (reference sequence). Trimming cost V 2 bases and J 1 base, with 6 bases left between them. The CDR3 sequence: CSARLEAKNIQYF. CDR3 coding DNA: TGCAGTGCTAGACTCGAGGCCAAAAACATTCAGTACTTC.

This sequence joins TRBV12-3 or TRBV12-4 and TRBJ2-1, with 9 nucleotides matching TRBD2. Trimming at V came to 4 bases and at J to 8 bases, leaving 9 bases not matched to a gene. The CDR3 runs 15 residues. CDR3 residues: CASSYLAGALDEQFF. Here the CDR3 DNA reads TGTGCCAGCAGTTATTTAGCGGGGGCGCTGGATGAGCAGTTCTTC.